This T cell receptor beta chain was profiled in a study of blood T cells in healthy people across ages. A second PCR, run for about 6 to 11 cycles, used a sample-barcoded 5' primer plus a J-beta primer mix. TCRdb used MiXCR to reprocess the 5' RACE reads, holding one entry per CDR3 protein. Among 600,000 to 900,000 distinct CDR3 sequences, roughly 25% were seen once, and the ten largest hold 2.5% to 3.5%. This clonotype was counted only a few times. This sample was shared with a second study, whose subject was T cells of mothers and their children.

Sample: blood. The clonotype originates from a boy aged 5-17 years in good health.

The CDR3: CASSIRTGSYEQYF. The CDR3 DNA reads TGTGCCAGCAGCATTCGGACAGGCTCCTACGAGCAGTACTTC. The chain carries TRBV3-1 and TRBJ2-7; TRBD1 aligns across 7 bases. CDR1 and CDR2 (germline): LGHDT, YNNKEL (reference sequence). This CDR3 has 14 residues. With 5 bases clipped from V and 0 bases from J, the junction kept 4 bases outside the gene matches.